The text below deals with one TCR beta chain. V lost 4 bases, J lost 5 bases, and 5 bases stayed unmatched. CDR1 is SGHNT, CDR2 YENEEA, per germline. This CDR3 comprises 15 residues. The sample is drawn from a study of blood T cell repertoires in COVID-19. Study-level information: Collection of acute and convalescent COVID-19 samples took place in the United States, Italy and Spain.

For recovered donors of Cohort 3, there were two negative PCRs, clearance, or symptom resolution. As originally analysed: Amplification from reference gene primers served as the basis for estimated nucleated cell counts. Produced via immunoSEQ multiplex PCR; TCRdb's table is partial and in-frame only. D and trimming come from the DNA, and the V and J calls and clone size come from that table. This sample has around 140,000 clones, with 75% to 90% found just once. The J gene is TRBJ2-2, the V gene TRBV11-3; 9 positions match TRBD1. The sequence was obtained from a man aged 45-65 years who had recovered from COVID-19. The sequencing sample was made of PBMCs or T cells enriched from blood (not recorded which). The CDR3 DNA reads TGTGCCAGCAGCTCCGGGACAGGGAGGACCGGGGAGCTGTTTTTT. Translating it yields CASSSGTGRTGELFF.